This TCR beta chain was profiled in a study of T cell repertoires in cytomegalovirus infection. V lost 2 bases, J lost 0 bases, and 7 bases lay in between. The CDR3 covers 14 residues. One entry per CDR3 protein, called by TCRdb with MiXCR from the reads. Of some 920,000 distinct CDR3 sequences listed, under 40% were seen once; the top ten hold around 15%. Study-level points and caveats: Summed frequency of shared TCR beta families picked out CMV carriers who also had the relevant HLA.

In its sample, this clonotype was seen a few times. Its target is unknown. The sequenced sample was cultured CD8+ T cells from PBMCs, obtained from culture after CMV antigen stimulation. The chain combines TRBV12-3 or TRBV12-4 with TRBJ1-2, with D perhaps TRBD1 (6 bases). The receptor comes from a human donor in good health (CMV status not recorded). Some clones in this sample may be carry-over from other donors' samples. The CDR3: CASSLYRANYGYTF. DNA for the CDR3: TGTGCCAGCAGTTTATACAGGGCTAACTATGGCTACACCTTC.